This T cell receptor (beta chain) emerged from a study of shared clonotypes between healthy human individuals. Overall study: CD4 naive and CD4 memory each took three plates per donor, while CD8 naive took two and CD8 memory one. Whole-study results and caveats: Shared clonotypes across all four donors exceeded non-shared ones in generation probability.

Measured with immunoSEQ multiplex PCR; TCRdb has only the in-frame clones, and not every one. The sample includes under 2.5 million clones, under 95% of them seen just once. Remarks on this clone: The antigen is unknown.

The CDR3 has 15 residues. Trimming at V came to 4 bases and at J to 0 bases, leaving 0 bases not matched to a gene. CDR1 is SGHVS and CDR2 is FQNEAQ in the germline V gene. The sequence came from a young man in good health. Some clones in this sample may be carry-over from other donors' samples. Sequenced input: naive CD4+ T cells from PBMCs. Stated subset: CD45RA+ positively selected. This chain links TRBV7-8 with TRBJ2-3; 11 bases are shared with TRBD2. CDR3 coding DNA: TGTGCCAGCAGCTGGACTAGCGGGAGCACAGATACGCAGTATTTT. Translated: CASSWTSGSTDTQYF.